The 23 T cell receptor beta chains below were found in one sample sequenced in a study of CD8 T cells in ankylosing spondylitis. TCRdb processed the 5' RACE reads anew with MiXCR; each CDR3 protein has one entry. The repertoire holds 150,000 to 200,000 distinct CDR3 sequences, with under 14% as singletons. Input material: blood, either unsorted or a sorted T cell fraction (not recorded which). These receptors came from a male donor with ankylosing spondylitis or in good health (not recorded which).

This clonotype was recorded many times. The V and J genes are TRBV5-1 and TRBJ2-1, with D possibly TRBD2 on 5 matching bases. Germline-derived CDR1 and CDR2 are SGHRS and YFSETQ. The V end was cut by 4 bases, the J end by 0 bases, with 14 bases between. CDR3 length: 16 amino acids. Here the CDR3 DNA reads TGCGCCAGCAGCGCCACTCGTGGGAGCTCCTACAATGAGCAGTTCTTC. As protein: CASSATRGSSYNEQFF.

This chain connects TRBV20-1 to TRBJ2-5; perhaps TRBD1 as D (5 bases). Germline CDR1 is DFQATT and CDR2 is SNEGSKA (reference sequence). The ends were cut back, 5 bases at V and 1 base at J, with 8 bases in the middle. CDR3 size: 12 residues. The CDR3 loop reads CSALGPQETQYF. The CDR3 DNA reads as TGCAGTGCTTTGGGGCCCCAAGAGACCCAGTACTTC.

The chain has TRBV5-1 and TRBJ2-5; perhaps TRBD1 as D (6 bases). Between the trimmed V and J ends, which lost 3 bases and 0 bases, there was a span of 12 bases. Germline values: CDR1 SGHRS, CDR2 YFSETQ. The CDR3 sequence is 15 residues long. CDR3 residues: CASSSGTTYQETQYF. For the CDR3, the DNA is TGCGCCAGCAGCTCCGGGACAACGTACCAAGAGACCCAGTACTTC. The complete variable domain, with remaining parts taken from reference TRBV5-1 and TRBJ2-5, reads KAGVTQTPRYLIKTRGQQVTLSCSPISGHRSVSWYQQTPGQGLQFLFEYFSETQRNKGNFPGRFSGRQFSNSRSEMNVSTLELGDSALYLCASSSGTTYQETQYFGPGTRLLVL.

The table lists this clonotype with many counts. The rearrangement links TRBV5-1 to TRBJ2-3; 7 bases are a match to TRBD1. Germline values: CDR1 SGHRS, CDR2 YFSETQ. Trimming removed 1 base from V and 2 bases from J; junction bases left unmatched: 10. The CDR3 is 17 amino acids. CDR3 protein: CASSLSGKGGYTDTQYF. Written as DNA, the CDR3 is TGCGCCAGCAGCTTGAGTGGTAAAGGGGGCTACACAGATACGCAGTATTTT. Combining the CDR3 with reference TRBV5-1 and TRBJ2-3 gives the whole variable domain KAGVTQTPRYLIKTRGQQVTLSCSPISGHRSVSWYQQTPGQGLQFLFEYFSETQRNKGNFPGRFSGRQFSNSRSEMNVSTLELGDSALYLCASSLSGKGGYTDTQYFGPGTRLTVL.

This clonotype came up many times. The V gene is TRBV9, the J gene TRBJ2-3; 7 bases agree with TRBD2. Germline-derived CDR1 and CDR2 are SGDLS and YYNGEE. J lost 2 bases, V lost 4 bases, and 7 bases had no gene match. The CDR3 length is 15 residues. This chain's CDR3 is CASSPAGTNTDTQYF. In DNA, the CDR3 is TGTGCCAGCAGCCCTGCCGGGACTAACACAGATACGCAGTATTTT.

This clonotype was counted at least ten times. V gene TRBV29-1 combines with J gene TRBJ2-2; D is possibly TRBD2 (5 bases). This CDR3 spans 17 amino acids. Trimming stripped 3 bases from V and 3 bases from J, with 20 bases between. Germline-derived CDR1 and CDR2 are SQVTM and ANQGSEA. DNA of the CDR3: TGCAGCGTTGACGGGTACGGTGGATTCGGGGACACCGGGGAGCTGTTTTTT. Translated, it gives CSVDGYGGFGDTGELFF.

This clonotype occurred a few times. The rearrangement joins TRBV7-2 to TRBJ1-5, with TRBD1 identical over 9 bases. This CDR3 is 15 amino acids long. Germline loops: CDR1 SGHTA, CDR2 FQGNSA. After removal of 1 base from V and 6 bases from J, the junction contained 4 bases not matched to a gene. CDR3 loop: CASSLGMGQGQPQHF. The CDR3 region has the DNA TGTGCCAGCAGCTTAGGCATGGGACAGGGTCAGCCCCAGCATTTT. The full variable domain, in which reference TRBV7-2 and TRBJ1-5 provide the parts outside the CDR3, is GAGVSQSPSNKVTEKGKDVELRCDPISGHTALYWYRQSLGQGLEFLIYFQGNSAPDKSGLPSDRFSAERTGGSVSTLTIQRTQQEDSAVYLCASSLGMGQGQPQHFGDGTRLSIL.

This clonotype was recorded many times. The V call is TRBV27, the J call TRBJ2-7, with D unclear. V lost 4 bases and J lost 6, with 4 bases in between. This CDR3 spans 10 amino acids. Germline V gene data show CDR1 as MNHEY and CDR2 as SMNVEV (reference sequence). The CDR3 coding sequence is TGTGCCAGCAGTTCCGGCGAGCAGTACTTC. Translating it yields CASSSGEQYF.

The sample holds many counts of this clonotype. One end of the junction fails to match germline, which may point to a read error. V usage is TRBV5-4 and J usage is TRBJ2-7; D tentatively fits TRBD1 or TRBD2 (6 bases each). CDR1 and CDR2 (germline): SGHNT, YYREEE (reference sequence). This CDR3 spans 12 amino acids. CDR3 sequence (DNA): TGTGCCAGCAGCACCGGGACTGGGGGGCCGGAGTTC. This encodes CASSTGTGGPEF.

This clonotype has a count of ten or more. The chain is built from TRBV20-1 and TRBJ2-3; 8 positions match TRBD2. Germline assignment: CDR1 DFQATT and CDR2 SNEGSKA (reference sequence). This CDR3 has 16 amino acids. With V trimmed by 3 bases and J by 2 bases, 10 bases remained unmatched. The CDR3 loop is CSARRSGLVATDTQYF. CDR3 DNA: TGCAGTGCTAGGCGCTCGGGACTAGTGGCCACAGATACGCAGTATTTT.

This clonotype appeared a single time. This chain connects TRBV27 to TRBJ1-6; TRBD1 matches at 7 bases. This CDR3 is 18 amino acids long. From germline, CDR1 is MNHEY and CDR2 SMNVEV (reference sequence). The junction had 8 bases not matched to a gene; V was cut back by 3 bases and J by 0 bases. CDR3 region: CASSFYRGQSSYNSPLHF. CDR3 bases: TGTGCCAGCAGTTTCTACAGGGGCCAGAGCTCCTATAATTCACCCCTCCACTTT.

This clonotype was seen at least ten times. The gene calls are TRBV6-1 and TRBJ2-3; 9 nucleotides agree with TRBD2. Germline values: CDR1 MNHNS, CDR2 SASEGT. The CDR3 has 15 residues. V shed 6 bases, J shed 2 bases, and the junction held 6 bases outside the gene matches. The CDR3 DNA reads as TGTGCCAGCAGGAGTAGCGGGAGATACACAGATACGCAGTATTTT. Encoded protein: CASRSSGRYTDTQYF.

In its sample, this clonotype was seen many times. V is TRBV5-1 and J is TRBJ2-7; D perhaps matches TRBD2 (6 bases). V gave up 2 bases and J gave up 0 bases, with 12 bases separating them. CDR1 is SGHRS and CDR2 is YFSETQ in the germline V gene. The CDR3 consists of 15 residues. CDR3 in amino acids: CASSLPGVSSYEQYF. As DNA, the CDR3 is TGCGCCAGCAGCTTACCGGGGGTGTCCTCCTACGAGCAGTACTTC.

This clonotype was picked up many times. CDR3 in amino acids: CAISETGAEAFF. The CDR3 bases are TGTGCCATCAGTGAAACAGGGGCAGAAGCTTTCTTT. The chain recombines TRBV10-3 with TRBJ1-1, with 7 bases matching TRBD1. CDR1 and CDR2 from the germline V gene are ENHRY and SYGVKD. J lost 8 bases, V lost 3 bases, and 3 bases had no gene match. The CDR3 runs 12 residues.

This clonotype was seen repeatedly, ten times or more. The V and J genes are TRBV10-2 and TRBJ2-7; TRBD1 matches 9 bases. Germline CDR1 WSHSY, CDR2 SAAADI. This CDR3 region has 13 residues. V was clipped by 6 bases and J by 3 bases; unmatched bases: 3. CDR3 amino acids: CASRATGGYEQYF. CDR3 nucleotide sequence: TGCGCCAGCAGGGCGACAGGGGGCTACGAGCAGTACTTC.

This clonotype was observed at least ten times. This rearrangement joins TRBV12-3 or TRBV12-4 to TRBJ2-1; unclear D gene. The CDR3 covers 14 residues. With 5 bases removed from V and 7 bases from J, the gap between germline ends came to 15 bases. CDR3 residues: CASSPRQQGNEQFF. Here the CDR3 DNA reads TGTGCCAGCAGTCCCAGACAACAAGGTAATGAGCAGTTCTTC.

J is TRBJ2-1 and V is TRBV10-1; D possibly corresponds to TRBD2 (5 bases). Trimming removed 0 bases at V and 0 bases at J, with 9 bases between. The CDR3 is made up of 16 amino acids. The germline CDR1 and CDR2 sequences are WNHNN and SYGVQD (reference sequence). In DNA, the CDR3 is TGCGCCAGCAGTGAGTCGAGAGGAGGCTCCTACAATGAGCAGTTCTTC. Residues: CASSESRGGSYNEQFF.

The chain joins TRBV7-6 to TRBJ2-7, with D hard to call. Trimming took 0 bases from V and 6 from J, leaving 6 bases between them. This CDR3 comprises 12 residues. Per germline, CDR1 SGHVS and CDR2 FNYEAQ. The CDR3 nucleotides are TGTGCCAGCAGCTTAGCGACTTCCGAGCAGTACTTC. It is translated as CASSLATSEQYF.

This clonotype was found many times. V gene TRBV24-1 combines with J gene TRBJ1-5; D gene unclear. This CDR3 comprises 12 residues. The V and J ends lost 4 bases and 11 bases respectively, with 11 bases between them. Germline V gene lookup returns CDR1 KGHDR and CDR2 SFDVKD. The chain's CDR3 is CATSDPGEAQHF. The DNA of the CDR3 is TGTGCCACCAGTGACCCGGGCGAGGCCCAGCATTTT.

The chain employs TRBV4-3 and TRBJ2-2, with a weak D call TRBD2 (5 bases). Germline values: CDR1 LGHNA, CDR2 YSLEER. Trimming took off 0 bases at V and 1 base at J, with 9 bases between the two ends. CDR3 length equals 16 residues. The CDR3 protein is CASSQDLGKNTGELFF. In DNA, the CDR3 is TGCGCCAGCAGCCAAGATCTCGGGAAGAACACCGGGGAGCTGTTTTTT.

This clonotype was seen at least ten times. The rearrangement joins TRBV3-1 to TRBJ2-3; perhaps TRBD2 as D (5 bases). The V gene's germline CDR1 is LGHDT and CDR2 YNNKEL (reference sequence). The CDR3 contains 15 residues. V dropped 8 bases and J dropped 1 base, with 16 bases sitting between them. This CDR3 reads CASGSTGGRTDTQYF. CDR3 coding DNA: TGTGCCAGCGGCTCCACGGGCGGGCGCACAGATACGCAGTATTTT.

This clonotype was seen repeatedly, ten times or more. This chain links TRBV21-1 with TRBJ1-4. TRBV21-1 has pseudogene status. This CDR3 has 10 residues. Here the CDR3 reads CASSHEKLFF. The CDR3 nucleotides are TGTGCCAGCAGCCATGAAAAACTGTTTTTT.

In nucleotides, the CDR3 is TGCAGTGCTAGAGATTCGCGGGCAGCCGGCGGCTACACCTTC. Protein sequence: CSARDSRAAGGYTF. The V and J genes are TRBV20-1 and TRBJ1-2, with D unresolved. V was cut by 0 bases and J by 8 bases, with 16 bases left in between. Germline V gene data show CDR1 as DFQATT and CDR2 as SNEGSKA (reference sequence). This CDR3 is built from 14 residues.